These 30 T cell receptor beta chains were all obtained from the same sample, sequenced in a study of OX40 agonist ivuxolimab in advanced cancers. The assay was immunoSEQ multiplex PCR, and TCRdb's table has in-frame clones only and misses some. The sample consists of approximately 84,000 clones, 80% to 90% of them appearing once. The source was CD4+ or CD8+ T cells sorted from blood, collected in a trial of the OX40 agonist ivuxolimab. The source of these receptors is an adult with an advanced solid tumor such as melanoma, head and neck, liver or kidney cancer.

The chain uses TRBV29-1 and TRBJ2-5; D gene uncertain. The CDR3 length is 11 residues. Germline-derived CDR1 and CDR2 are SQVTM and ANQGSEA. The V gene lost 4 bases and the J gene lost 1 base, with 4 bases spanning the gap. The DNA for the CDR3 is TGCAGCGTTGGAGTCCAAGAGACCCAGTACTTC. Amino acids: CSVGVQETQYF.

The rearrangement uses TRBV5-1 and TRBJ2-2, with D perhaps matching TRBD1 (6 bases). Trimming left V 3 bases short and J 5 bases short, with 11 bases between. The CDR3 length is 14 residues. Germline CDR1 is SGHRS and CDR2 is YFSETQ. Here the CDR3 reads CASSSQGGTGELFF. The CDR3 region has the DNA TGCGCCAGCAGCTCACAGGGTGGGACCGGGGAGCTGTTTTTT.

The chain employs TRBV4-1 and TRBJ1-6; maybe TRBD1 (5 bases). There are 15 residues in the CDR3. Germline assignment: CDR1 MGHRA and CDR2 YSYEKL. Trimming left V 0 bases short and J 7 bases short, with 10 bases between. The CDR3 nucleotides read TGCGCCAGCAGCCAAGATCCGACAGCAAATTCACCCCTCCACTTT. This gives the protein CASSQDPTANSPLHF.

The rearrangement links TRBV2 to TRBJ1-4, with a weak D call TRBD1 (5 bases). The germline CDR1 and CDR2 sequences are SNHLY and FYNNEI. V lost 6 bases to trimming and J lost 5 bases, with 19 bases between them. This CDR3 is 16 amino acids long. The CDR3 DNA reads TGTGCCAGCAGGGTCCTTCCCTTGGGGCGGAATGAAAAACTGTTTTTT. It encodes CASRVLPLGRNEKLFF.

In DNA, the CDR3 is TGCGCCAGCAGCACTGGGACAGCAAAAGAGACCCAGTACTTC. Protein sequence: CASSTGTAKETQYF. This rearrangement joins TRBV5-1 to TRBJ2-5; TRBD1 matches at 7 bases. CDR1 is SGHRS and CDR2 is YFSETQ in the germline V gene. The CDR3 runs 14 residues. The V gene end was trimmed by 4 bases and the J gene end by 3 bases; junction bases not matched to a gene: 6.

The chain links TRBV2 to TRBJ2-5, with no clear D. In germline, CDR1 is SNHLY, CDR2 FYNNEI. This CDR3 is 10 amino acids long. V lost 4 bases and J 5 bases, leaving 2 bases between the germline ends. As DNA, the CDR3 is TGTGCCAGCAGTGGGGAGACCCAGTACTTC. This sequence encodes CASSGETQYF. The variable domain in full, completed from reference TRBV2 and TRBJ2-5, reads EPEVTQTPSHQVTQMGQEVILRCVPISNHLYFYWYRQILGQKVEFLVSFYNNEISEKSEIFDDQFSVERPDGSNFTLKIRSTKLEDSAMYFCASSGETQYFGPGTRLLVL.

The chain links TRBV10-3 to TRBJ2-2, with D tentatively TRBD1 (6 bases). The V and J ends lost 2 bases and 4 bases respectively, with 11 bases between them. Germline-derived CDR1 and CDR2 are ENHRY and SYGVKD. The CDR3 length is 15 residues. In DNA form, the CDR3 reads TGTGCCATCAGTGAGCGGGAACAGGGCACCGGGGAGCTGTTTTTT. Amino acids: CAISEREQGTGELFF.

The gene calls are TRBV5-1 and TRBJ2-5, with 9 positions matching TRBD1. Germline V lookup: CDR1 SGHRS, CDR2 YFSETQ. CDR3 length equals 14 residues. Unmatched junction bases numbered 10, after V lost 4 bases and J lost 9 bases. CDR3: CASSGDGTGRPQYF. Written as DNA, the CDR3 is TGCGCCAGCAGCGGGGACGGGACAGGGCGTCCCCAGTACTTC.

The chain has TRBV5-1 and TRBJ1-4; D gene ambiguous. This CDR3 has 15 amino acids. V was cut by 4 bases and J by 7 bases, with 17 bases left in between. Per the germline V gene, CDR1 is SGHRS and CDR2 is YFSETQ. CDR3 DNA sequence: TGCGCCAGCAGCCCTGGAGGTAGGGAGGGTGAAAAACTGTTTTTT. Translated, it gives CASSPGGREGEKLFF.

This clone was detected once. V and J are TRBV5-1 and TRBJ2-2; unclear D gene. The germline gives CDR1 SGHRS, CDR2 YFSETQ. This CDR3 contains 15 residues. Trimming pared 0 bases from V and 2 bases from J, leaving 8 bases between. DNA of the CDR3: TGCGCCAGCAGCTTGGCCTATCTAAACACCGGGGAGCTGTTTTTT. It is translated as CASSLAYLNTGELFF.

The chain is built from TRBV7-2 and TRBJ1-2; D is uncertain. In germline, CDR1 is SGHTA, CDR2 FQGNSA. The CDR3 is 12 amino acids. With 5 bases removed from V and 4 bases from J, the gap between germline ends came to 8 bases. For the CDR3, the DNA is TGTGCCAGCAGCCTCAACAGCTATGGCTACACCTTC. Protein sequence: CASSLNSYGYTF.

The V call is TRBV29-1, the J call TRBJ1-2; D not certain. There are 14 residues in the CDR3. The V and J ends lost 3 bases and 6 bases respectively, with 17 bases between them. Germline V CDR1 and CDR2: SQVTM, ANQGSEA. CDR3 coding DNA: TGCAGCGTTGACAACGGACGTCTTTCCCATGGCTACACCTTC. Its protein is CSVDNGRLSHGYTF. Full variable domain (remainder filled in from reference TRBV29-1 and TRBJ1-2): SAVISQKPSRDICQRGTSLTIQCQVDSQVTMMFWYRQQPGQSLTLIATANQGSEATYESGFVIDKFPISRPNLTFSTLTVSNMSPEDSSIYLCSVDNGRLSHGYTFGSGTRLTVV.

In this sample, this clone turned up once. This sequence joins TRBV10-3 and TRBJ2-3; 15 positions agree with TRBD2. From germline, CDR1 is ENHRY and CDR2 SYGVKD. The CDR3 has 17 amino acids. J lost 5 bases, V lost 4 bases, and 7 bases had no gene match. The chain's CDR3 is CAISGGLAGGLGDTQYF. The CDR3 bases are TGTGCCATCAGTGGAGGACTAGCGGGGGGGCTGGGAGATACGCAGTATTTT.

This chain joins TRBV6-6 and TRBJ1-4, with D possibly matching TRBD1 (5 bases). The germline gives CDR1 MNHNY, CDR2 SVGAGI (reference sequence). V gave up 2 bases and J gave up 5 bases, with 9 bases separating them. There are 14 residues in the CDR3. The CDR3 sequence: CASSYRQGNEKLFF. The CDR3 nucleotides are TGTGCCAGCAGTTACAGGCAGGGAAATGAAAAACTGTTTTTT.

The V call is TRBV5-4, the J call TRBJ2-7; 10 bases match TRBD1. CDR1 and CDR2 from the germline V gene are SGHNT and YYREEE (reference sequence). The CDR3 loop spans 14 amino acids. V lost 8 bases to trimming and J lost 4 bases; unmatched junction nucleotides: 9. CDR3 sequence (DNA): TGTGCCAGTAGACCCGGGACAGGGGAGTACGAGCAGTACTTC. The encoded protein is CASRPGTGEYEQYF.

The rearrangement joins TRBV30 to TRBJ2-3; TRBD2 matches 7 bases. V gave up 4 bases and J gave up 3 bases; unmatched junction bases: 7. CDR3 length: 14 residues. Per germline, CDR1 GTSNPN and CDR2 SVGIG (reference sequence). The CDR3 protein is CAWTRGGGTDTQYF. Written as DNA, the CDR3 is TGTGCCTGGACTCGTGGCGGGGGTACAGATACGCAGTATTTT.

In this sample, this clone turned up a few times. The chain has TRBV2 and TRBJ1-6; maybe TRBD1 (5 bases). The CDR3 has 13 amino acids. The V gene lost 6 bases and the J gene lost 10 bases, with 13 bases spanning the gap. The germline CDR1 and CDR2 sequences are SNHLY and FYNNEI. The CDR3 region is CASSRKTGSPLHF. The CDR3 region has the DNA TGTGCCAGCAGCCGTAAAACAGGATCACCCCTCCACTTT.

The chain uses TRBV2 and TRBJ2-3, with D possibly called TRBD1 or TRBD2 (5 bases each). V lost 8 bases, J lost 3 bases, and 12 bases lay in between. The V gene's germline CDR1 is SNHLY and CDR2 FYNNEI. The CDR3 sequence is 13 residues long. CDR3 nucleotides: TGTGCCAGCGGGACCGACCGGACAGATACGCAGTATTTT. Its translation: CASGTDRTDTQYF.

The chain has TRBV29-1 and TRBJ2-5, with 9 bases matching TRBD2. Germline CDR1 SQVTM, CDR2 ANQGSEA. J gave up 1 base and V 5 bases, and 8 bases lay outside the gene matches. The CDR3 contains 15 residues. The CDR3 bases are TGCAGCGTTTTCCCTAGCGGGGACACCCAAGAGACCCAGTACTTC. The encoded protein is CSVFPSGDTQETQYF.

V usage is TRBV5-5 and J usage is TRBJ1-1; D gene uncertain. Germline V lookup: CDR1 SGHKS, CDR2 YYEKEE (reference sequence). The CDR3 has 14 amino acids. Trimming cost V 4 bases and J 4 bases, with 14 bases left between them. The CDR3 DNA reads as TGTGCCAGCAGCACTGACCCCGGAGGCACTGAAGCTTTCTTT. This translates into CASSTDPGGTEAFF.

The sample holds one count of this clone. The chain joins TRBV4-2 to TRBJ1-2; a weak D match, TRBD1 (5 bases). This CDR3 contains 14 residues. The germline V and J ends were trimmed by 2 bases and 2 bases, with 9 bases remaining between them. Germline CDR1 LGHNA, CDR2 YNFKEQ. This CDR3 is CASSQWDGNYGYTF. The DNA for the CDR3 is TGTGCCAGCAGCCAATGGGACGGCAACTATGGCTACACCTTC.

Worth noting for this clone: A read error may produce the germline difference seen at one junction end. The chain links TRBV19 to TRBJ1-6, with no clear D. CDR1 and CDR2 (germline): LNHDA, SQIVND (reference sequence). CDR3 length: 14 residues. CDR3 DNA: TGTGCCAGTAGTATGGGTCAGCCCAATTCAGCCCTCCACTTT. It specifies CASSMGQPNSALHF.

A remark on this clone: Germline is not matched at one junction end, which may reflect a read error. The chain carries TRBV19 and TRBJ2-5, with a weak D call TRBD1 (5 bases). Germline V gene data show CDR1 as LNHDA and CDR2 as SQIVND (reference sequence). CDR3 length equals 13 residues. CDR3 sequence: CASSDSRQGTQYF. The CDR3, as DNA: TGTGCCAGTAGTGACAGTCGCCAAGGGACCCAGTACTTC.

The chain links TRBV4-1 to TRBJ1-5, with D tentatively TRBD1 (5 bases). The V gene's germline CDR1 is MGHRA and CDR2 YSYEKL. CDR3 size: 15 residues. The V end lost 1 base, the J end lost 5 bases, and 12 bases lay between the germline ends. The CDR3 DNA reads TGCGCCAGCAGCCAAGTCCCAGACAGATATCAGCCCCAGCATTTT. Translated: CASSQVPDRYQPQHF.

The chain links TRBV2 to TRBJ1-2, with unresolved D. V shed 6 bases and J shed 4 bases, with 15 bases lying between them. This CDR3 has 14 residues. CDR1 is SNHLY, CDR2 FYNNEI, per germline. Here the CDR3 reads CASRPNRVRYGYTF. CDR3 bases: TGTGCCAGCAGGCCTAACCGGGTCCGCTATGGCTACACCTTC.

This chain uses TRBV28 with TRBJ2-1; perhaps TRBD2 as D (7 bases). The V end lost 6 bases, the J end lost 8 bases, and 23 bases lay between the germline ends. There are 16 residues in the CDR3. Germline assignment: CDR1 MDHEN and CDR2 SYDVKM. For the CDR3, the DNA is TGTGCCAGCAGCCTACCGGGGGGCCAGGCCCTGGATGAGCAGTTCTTC. Amino acid sequence: CASSLPGGQALDEQFF.

V is TRBV20-1 and J is TRBJ2-5; tentative D call: TRBD2 (6 bases). The CDR3 sequence is 11 residues long. Germline CDR1 reads DFQATT; CDR2 reads SNEGSKA (reference sequence). V was clipped by 6 bases and J by 2 bases, with 7 bases between them. The DNA for the CDR3 is TGCAGTGCGGCGGGACAAGAGACCCAGTACTTC. Translated: CSAAGQETQYF.

The chain uses TRBV28 and TRBJ2-3; tentatively, D is TRBD1 (6 bases). The CDR3 spans 17 residues. V was pared by 4 bases and J by 3 bases, with 20 bases between. The germline V gene has CDR1 MDHEN and CDR2 SYDVKM. CDR3 region: CASSSPRTGIGTDTQYF. In DNA, the CDR3 is TGTGCCAGCAGTTCGCCACGAACAGGGATTGGGACAGATACGCAGTATTTT.

This sequence joins TRBV19 and TRBJ1-2; the D gene is possibly TRBD1 (5 bases). The germline gives CDR1 LNHDA, CDR2 SQIVND (reference sequence). The CDR3 is 15 residues long. The germline V and J ends were trimmed by 5 bases and 4 bases, with 17 bases remaining between them. DNA for the CDR3: TGTGCCAGTAGTCTAGGGAGGGGAGGCGGCTATGGCTACACCTTC. This sequence encodes CASSLGRGGGYGYTF.

This clone was seen a few times. This chain uses TRBV10-1 with TRBJ1-2; D remains unclear. CDR1 is WNHNN and CDR2 is SYGVQD in the germline V gene (reference sequence). CDR3 length equals 10 residues. Between the trimmed V and J ends, which lost 5 bases and 4 bases, there was a span of 2 bases. In DNA, the CDR3 is TGCGCCAGCAGTCTCTATGGCTACACCTTC. It translates to CASSLYGYTF.